This T cell receptor beta chain came from a study of blood T cell repertoires in COVID-19. Study summary: Spain, Italy and the United States supplied samples that represented acute and convalescent COVID-19. PBMCs, B-cell-depleted T cells, or T cells were the source of the cDNA or gDNA that made up the material.

A Seattle source enrolled patients during active infection and followed them longitudinally. How the authors handled the data: Amplification with reference gene primers provided the estimates of nucleated cell counts. Profiled with immunoSEQ multiplex PCR; TCRdb holds only in-frame clones, not every one. Clone size and V and J calls were adopted from that table, with D and trimming inferred from the DNA. The sample carries about 530,000 clones, 85% to 90% recorded once. Material for sequencing was peripheral blood. This TCR was sampled from a woman aged 50 to 60 with COVID-19, enrolled during active disease.

The CDR3 region is CASSSAQSGSSYNEQFF. The CDR3, as DNA: TGTGCCAGCAGTTCCGCGCAATCGGGGAGCTCCTACAATGAGCAGTTCTTC. V and J are TRBV28 and TRBJ2-1, with D maybe TRBD2 (5 bases). V dropped 4 bases and J dropped 0 bases, with 16 bases sitting between them. The CDR3 loop spans 17 amino acids. Germline V gene lookup returns CDR1 MDHEN and CDR2 SYDVKM.